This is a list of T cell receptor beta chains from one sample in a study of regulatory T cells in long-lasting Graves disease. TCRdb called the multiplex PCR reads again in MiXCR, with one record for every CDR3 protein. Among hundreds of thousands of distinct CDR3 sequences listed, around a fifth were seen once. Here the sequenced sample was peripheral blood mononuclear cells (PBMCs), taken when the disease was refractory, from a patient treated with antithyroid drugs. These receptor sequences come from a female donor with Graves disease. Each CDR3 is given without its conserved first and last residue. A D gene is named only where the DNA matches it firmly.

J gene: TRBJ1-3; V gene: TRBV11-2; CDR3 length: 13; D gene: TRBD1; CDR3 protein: ASSITGDLRNTIY
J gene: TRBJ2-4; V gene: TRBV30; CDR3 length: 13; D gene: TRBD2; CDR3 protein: AWNRGGLAKNIQY
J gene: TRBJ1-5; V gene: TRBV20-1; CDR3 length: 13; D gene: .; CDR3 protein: SASKVQGDNQPQH
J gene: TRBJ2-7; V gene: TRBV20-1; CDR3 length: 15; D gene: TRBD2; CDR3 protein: SASGTSETSSSYEQY
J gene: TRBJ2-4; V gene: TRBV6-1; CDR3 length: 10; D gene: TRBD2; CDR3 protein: ASSAAGDIQY
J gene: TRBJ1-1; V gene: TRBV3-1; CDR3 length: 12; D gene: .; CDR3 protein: ASSSSYRDTEAF
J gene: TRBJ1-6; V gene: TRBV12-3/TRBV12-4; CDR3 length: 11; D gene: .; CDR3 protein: ASSFQENSPLH
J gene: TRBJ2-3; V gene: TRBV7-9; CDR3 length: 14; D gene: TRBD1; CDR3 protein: ASSSPATGATDTQY
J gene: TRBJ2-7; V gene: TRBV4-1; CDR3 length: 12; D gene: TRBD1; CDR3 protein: ASSQVGQGDEQY
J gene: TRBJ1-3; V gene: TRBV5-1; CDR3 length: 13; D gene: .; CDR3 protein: ASREPGHSGNTIY
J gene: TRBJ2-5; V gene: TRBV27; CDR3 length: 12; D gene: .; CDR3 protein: ASSPRTGKETQY
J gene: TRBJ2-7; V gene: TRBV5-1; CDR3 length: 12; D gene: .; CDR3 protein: ASSPTGHSYEQY
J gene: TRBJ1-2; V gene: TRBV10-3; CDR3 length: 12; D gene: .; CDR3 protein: AISAAGDVYGYT
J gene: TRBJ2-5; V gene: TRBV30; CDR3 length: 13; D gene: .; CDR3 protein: AWRGEGGLLETQY
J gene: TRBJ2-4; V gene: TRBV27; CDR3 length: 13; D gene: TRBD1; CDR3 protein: ASYFPAGGKNIQY
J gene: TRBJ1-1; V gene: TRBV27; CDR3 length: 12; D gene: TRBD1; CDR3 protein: ASSPDRTNTEAF
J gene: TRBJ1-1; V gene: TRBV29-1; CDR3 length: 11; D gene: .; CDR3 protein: SVAPAANTEAF
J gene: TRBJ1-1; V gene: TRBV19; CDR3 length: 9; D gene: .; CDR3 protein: ASKDPAEAF
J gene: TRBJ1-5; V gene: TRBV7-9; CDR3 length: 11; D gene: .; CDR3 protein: ASSDNRDQPQH
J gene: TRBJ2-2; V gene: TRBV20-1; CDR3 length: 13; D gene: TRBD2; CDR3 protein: SARAARGGTGELF
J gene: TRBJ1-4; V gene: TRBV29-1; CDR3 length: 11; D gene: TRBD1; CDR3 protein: SAQGALGEKLF
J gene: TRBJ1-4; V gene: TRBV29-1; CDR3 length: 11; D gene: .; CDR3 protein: SVGGGVGEKLF
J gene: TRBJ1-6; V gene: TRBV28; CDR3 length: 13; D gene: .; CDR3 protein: ASSLPGTGDSPLH